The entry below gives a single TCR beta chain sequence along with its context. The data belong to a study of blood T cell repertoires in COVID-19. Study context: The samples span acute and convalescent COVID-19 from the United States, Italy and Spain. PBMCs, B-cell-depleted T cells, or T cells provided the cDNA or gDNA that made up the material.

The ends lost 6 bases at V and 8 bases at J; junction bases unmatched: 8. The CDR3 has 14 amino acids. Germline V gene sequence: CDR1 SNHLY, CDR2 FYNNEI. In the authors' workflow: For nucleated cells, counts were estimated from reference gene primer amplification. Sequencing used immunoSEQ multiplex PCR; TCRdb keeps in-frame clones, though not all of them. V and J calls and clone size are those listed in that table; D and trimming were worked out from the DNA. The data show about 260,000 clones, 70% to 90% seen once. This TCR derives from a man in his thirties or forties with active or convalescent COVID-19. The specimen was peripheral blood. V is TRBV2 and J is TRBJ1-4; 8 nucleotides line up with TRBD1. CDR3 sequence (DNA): TGTGCCAGCAGCCTGGGACAGGTCGGGGAAAAACTGTTTTTT. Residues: CASSLGQVGEKLFF. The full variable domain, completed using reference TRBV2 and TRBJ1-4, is EPEVTQTPSHQVTQMGQEVILRCVPISNHLYFYWYRQILGQKVEFLVSFYNNEISEKSEIFDDQFSVERPDGSNFTLKIRSTKLEDSAMYFCASSLGQVGEKLFFGSGTQLSVL.